One sample yielded the 9 T cell receptor beta chains listed below, sequenced in a study of T cell changes during pregnancy in multiple sclerosis. Data came from immunoSEQ multiplex PCR; TCRdb stores just in-frame clones and leaves some out. The data show fewer than 55,000 clones, around 89% seen once. This specimen consisted of peripheral blood, obtained after pregnancy. All receptors derive from a female donor in good health, enrolled as a control in a pregnancy study.

The chain links TRBV6-5 to TRBJ2-7, with 10 bases lining up with TRBD1. The CDR3 spans 15 residues. V lost 5 bases, J lost 6 bases, and 10 bases stayed unmatched. In germline, CDR1 is MNHEY, CDR2 SVGAGI. The CDR3 protein is CASSQAGTGASEQYF. Here the CDR3 DNA reads TGTGCCAGCAGTCAGGCCGGGACAGGGGCATCCGAGCAGTACTTC.

The rearrangement joins TRBV7-9 to TRBJ1-1; TRBD1 matches 8 bases. The J segment lost 4 bases and the V segment lost 5 bases, leaving 6 bases of the junction unmatched. Germline V gives CDR1 SEHNR, CDR2 FQNEAQ (reference sequence). There are 14 residues in the CDR3. CDR3 DNA sequence: TGTGCCAGCAGCGAACGACAGGGGACCACTGAAGCTTTCTTT. Protein product: CASSERQGTTEAFF.

The chain is built from TRBV21-1 and TRBJ2-7; no DNA check was done on the table's D call, TRBD2. TRBV21-1 corresponds to a pseudogene. CDR3 size: 13 residues. The CDR3 DNA follows: TGTGCCAGTCCGCGAGCCAAACCCTACGAGCAGTACTTC. Translated, it gives CASPRAKPYEQYF.

The chain has TRBV28 and TRBJ1-6; no reliable D call. Per germline, CDR1 MDHEN and CDR2 SYDVKM. The CDR3 runs to 16 residues. Deletions cut 3 bases from V and 9 bases from J, with 18 bases between. The CDR3: CASSFPRSGPVSPLHF. CDR3 in DNA: TGTGCCAGCAGTTTCCCCCGGAGCGGCCCTGTTTCACCCCTCCACTTT.

In this sample, this clone turned up once. The gene calls are TRBV7-3 and TRBJ2-3; D ambiguous. Trimming left V 5 bases short and J 9 bases short, with 15 bases between. Germline V gene data show CDR1 as SGHTA and CDR2 as FQGTGA. The CDR3 consists of 13 residues. The CDR3 DNA sequence: TGTGCCAGCAGCGGAGACTCCTCCATGACGCAGTATTTT. Translating gives CASSGDSSMTQYF.

The rearrangement uses TRBV11-2 and TRBJ2-1; 9 bases line up with TRBD1. Losses at the gene ends were 5 bases for V and 1 base for J; bases not matched to a gene: 6. This CDR3 has 16 residues. Germline CDR1 is SGHAT and CDR2 is FQNNGV. The CDR3 sequence: CASSTHRGQSYNEQFF. The CDR3 DNA follows: TGTGCCAGCAGCACTCACAGGGGGCAGTCCTACAATGAGCAGTTCTTC.

The V call is TRBV7-3, the J call TRBJ2-5, with 9 bases aligning to TRBD2. This CDR3 has 15 amino acids. The J segment lost 4 bases and the V segment lost 1 base, leaving 4 bases of the junction unmatched. CDR1 and CDR2 from the germline V gene are SGHTA and FQGTGA. The CDR3 region is CASSLISGGSETQYF. The CDR3 DNA reads as TGTGCCAGCAGCTTAATTAGCGGGGGATCAGAGACCCAGTACTTC.

This chain connects TRBV6-1 to TRBJ2-3, with D maybe TRBD1 (6 bases). This CDR3 has 14 residues. V was trimmed by 3 bases and J by 8 bases, leaving 15 bases between them. CDR1 is MNHNS, CDR2 SASEGT, per germline. CDR3: CASSDRGLRVTQYF. In DNA form, the CDR3 reads TGTGCCAGCAGTGACAGGGGCCTCCGGGTTACGCAGTATTTT.

The chain employs TRBV9 and TRBJ2-7; TRBD1 matches 7 bases. V trimming: 0 bases; J trimming: 1 base; junction bases outside the gene matches: 1. From germline, CDR1 is SGDLS and CDR2 YYNGEE. The CDR3 has 14 amino acids. Written as DNA, the CDR3 is TGTGCCAGCAGCGTAGGGGACAGTTCCTACGAGCAGTACTTC. It yields the protein CASSVGDSSYEQYF.